The 8 T cell receptor beta chains listed next were all sequenced from one sample in a study of CXCR3-negative and CXCR3-positive naive CD8 T cells. 5' RACE that incorporated UMI labels was used to prepare the TRB cDNA libraries. Reprocessing the 5' RACE reads, TCRdb reports a single entry for every CDR3 protein and omits DNA. The sample includes over 20,000 distinct CDR3 sequences. The sequencing sample was made of naive CXCR3- CD8+ T cells from blood. Subset meaning: CD45RO-CCR7+CD27+CD95- naive CD8+ T cells lacking CXCR3 (TNR3-). These receptors originate from a human donor in good health. Some clones in this sample may be carry-over from other donors' samples.

This sequence joins TRBV28 and TRBJ2-5; the D gene TCRdb calls, TRBD1, cannot be checked with no DNA. The CDR3 extends over 16 amino acids. Looked up from germline, CDR1 is MDHEN and CDR2 is SYDVKM. The CDR3 protein is CASSLQGWEFQETQYF.

The V gene is TRBV12-3 or TRBV12-4, the J gene TRBJ1-2. The CDR3 extends over 11 amino acids. CDR3 protein: CASSSIYGYTF.

The chain employs TRBV14 and TRBJ2-7; TCRdb returns TRBD2, unconfirmable since there is no DNA. Germline CDR1 reads SGHDN; CDR2 reads FVKESK. This CDR3 contains 13 residues. CDR3 protein: CASSLTSGSSQYF.

The rearrangement links TRBV7-8 to TRBJ2-2; TCRdb names TRBD1, which stays unverified in the absence of DNA. The CDR3 consists of 14 residues. Germline V lookup: CDR1 SGHVS, CDR2 FQNEAQ. The CDR3 is CASLADRNTGELFF.

The chain uses TRBV4-2 and TRBJ2-5; no DNA is available, so the TRBD2 call from TCRdb remains unchecked. Germline lookup yields CDR1 LGHNA and CDR2 YNFKEQ. This CDR3 spans 14 amino acids. CDR3: CASSQVGGLETQYF.

The rearrangement joins TRBV7-9 to TRBJ2-7. Germline CDR1 SEHNR, CDR2 FQNEAQ (reference sequence). The CDR3 sequence is 15 residues long. CDR3: CASSFYAGTSHEQYF.

The chain couples TRBV4-2 to TRBJ2-4; with no DNA, the TCRdb D assignment of TRBD2 cannot be verified. Germline V CDR1 and CDR2: LGHNA, YNFKEQ. The CDR3 covers 15 residues. CDR3 in amino acids: CASSQEGGLDLIQYF.

CDR3 sequence reads: CSARDHAGTPIGDEQFF. The V gene is TRBV20-1, the J gene TRBJ2-1; TCRdb proposes TRBD2, but this gene call is untestable without DNA. The germline CDR1 and CDR2 sequences are DFQATT and SNEGSKA (reference sequence). The CDR3 length is 17 residues.